What follows describes a single TCR beta chain. Its target is unknown. The CDR3 is 13 residues long. Trimming pared 3 bases from V and 5 bases from J, leaving 11 bases between. Germline assignment: CDR1 SGHRS and CDR2 YFSETQ. This PCR relied on a set of 60 Vbeta primers and 13 Jbeta primers. Some clones are missing from TCRdb's copy, which holds only in-frame ones; the method was immunoSEQ multiplex PCR. The table for this sample gives around 190,000 clones. This specimen belongs to a study of cytomegalovirus exposure and HLA in healthy donors. Points from the study as a whole: Cytomegalovirus status was reportedly diagnosed by the classifier with high specificity and sensitivity. Confirmation in vitro established that a few CMV-associated chains were specific for CMV antigens. In a later analysis, across HLA loci, associated TCR counts were highest for DRB1, lowest for HLA-C.

Sequences were obtained from PBMCs. This sequence joins TRBV5-1 and TRBJ1-1; TRBD1 is a possible D gene (6 bases). The TCR was taken from a woman between 25 and 40 years old in good health and CMV-seropositive. This CDR3 is CASSYPGQTEAFF. For the CDR3, the DNA is TGCGCCAGCAGCTACCCGGGACAAACTGAAGCTTTCTTT.